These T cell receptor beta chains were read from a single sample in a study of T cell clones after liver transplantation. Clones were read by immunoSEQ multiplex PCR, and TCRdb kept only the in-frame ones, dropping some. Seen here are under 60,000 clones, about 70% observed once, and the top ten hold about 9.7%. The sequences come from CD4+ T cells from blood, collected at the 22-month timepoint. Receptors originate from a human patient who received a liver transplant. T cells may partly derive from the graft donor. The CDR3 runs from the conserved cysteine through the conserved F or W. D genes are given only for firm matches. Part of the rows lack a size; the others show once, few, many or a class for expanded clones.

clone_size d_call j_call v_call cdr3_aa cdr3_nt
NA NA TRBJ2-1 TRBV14 CASSQLFYNEQFF TGTGCCAGCAGCCAATTGTTCTACAATGAGCAGTTCTTC
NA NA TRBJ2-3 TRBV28 CASSPQSGADTQYF TGTGCCAGCAGTCCCCAGTCCGGGGCAGATACGCAGTATTTT
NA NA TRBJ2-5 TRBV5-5 CASSLIELGETQYF TGTGCCAGCAGCTTGATTGAGCTGGGAGAGACCCAGTACTTC
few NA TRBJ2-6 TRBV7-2 CASSLSIGSTISGANVLTF TGTGCCAGCAGCTTATCAATAGGTTCCACCATCTCTGGGGCCAACGTCCTGACTTTC
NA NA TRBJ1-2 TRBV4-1 CASSQDRRGRLYTF TGCGCCAGCAGCCAAGATCGGCGGGGGCGCCTCTACACCTTC
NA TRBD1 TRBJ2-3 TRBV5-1 CASSTGGRTDTQYF TGCGCCAGCAGCACAGGGGGCCGGACAGATACGCAGTATTTT
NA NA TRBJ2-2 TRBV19 CASSISRNTGELFF TGTGCCAGTAGTATATCACGGAACACCGGGGAGCTGTTTTTT
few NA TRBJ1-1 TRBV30 CAWTVQSNTEAFF TGTGCCTGGACAGTCCAGTCGAACACTGAAGCTTTCTTT
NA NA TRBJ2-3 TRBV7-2 CASSLGWTDTQYF TGTGCCAGCAGCTTAGGATGGACAGATACGCAGTATTTT
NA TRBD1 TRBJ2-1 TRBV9 CASSVRGGQSLSENEQFF TGTGCCAGCAGCGTTCGAGGGGGACAGTCTTTGTCGGAAAATGAGCAGTTCTTC
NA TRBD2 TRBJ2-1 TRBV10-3 CAIMTGTSGGAYNEQFF TGTGCCATCATGACCGGGACTAGCGGGGGGGCCTACAATGAGCAGTTCTTC
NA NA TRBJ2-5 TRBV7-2 CASSLTRDQETQYF TGTGCCAGCAGCTTAACGAGGGACCAAGAGACCCAGTACTTC
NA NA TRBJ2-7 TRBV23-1 CASSQSGEDLPYEQYF TGCGCCAGCAGTCAATCGGGGGAGGACTTACCCTACGAGCAGTACTTC
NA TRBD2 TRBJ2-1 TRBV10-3 CAIRGQAGEGSYNEQFF TGTGCCATCAGAGGCCAAGCGGGAGAGGGCTCCTACAATGAGCAGTTCTTC
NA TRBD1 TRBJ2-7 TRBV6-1 CASAGQGPLEQYF TGTGCCAGCGCAGGACAGGGCCCTCTCGAGCAGTACTTC
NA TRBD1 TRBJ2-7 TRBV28 CASSFPFPGQGSYEQYF TGTGCCAGCAGCTTTCCTTTTCCGGGACAGGGGAGCTACGAGCAGTACTTC
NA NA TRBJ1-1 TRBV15 CATRPTLRAGLNTEAFF TGTGCCACACGACCAACCCTCAGGGCCGGGCTTAACACTGAAGCTTTCTTT
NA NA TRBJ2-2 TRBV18 CASSPLGHRNTGELFF TGTGCCAGCTCACCACTGGGACACCGGAACACCGGGGAGCTGTTTTTT
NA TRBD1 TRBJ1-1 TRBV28 CASSLFMDRANTEAFF TGTGCCAGCAGTTTGTTCATGGACAGGGCGAACACTGAAGCTTTCTTT
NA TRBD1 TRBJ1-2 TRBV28 CASSSDRGRGYTF TGTGCCAGCAGCTCTGACAGGGGAAGGGGCTACACCTTC
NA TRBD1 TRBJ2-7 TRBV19 CARVPGTADEQYF TGTGCCAGGGTCCCCGGGACAGCTGACGAGCAGTACTTC
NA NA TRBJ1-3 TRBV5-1 CASSAWTDGNTIYF TGCGCCAGCAGCGCCTGGACAGATGGAAACACCATATATTTT